The sequence of this TCR beta chain was determined in a study of T cells in Graves' hyperthyroidism and ophthalmopathy (dated by TCRdb to between 2017 and 2020). At the level of the whole study: Peripheral blood was collected at initial diagnosis, before any treatment. TCR V-J signatures able to tell the groups apart were searched for in a discovery cohort of approximately 95 patients, of whom approximately 40 had Graves' ophthalmopathy and around 58 had stable Graves' hyperthyroidism. An independent validation cohort of fewer than 20 hyperthyroidism patients and 17 patients who later progressed to ophthalmopathy tested prospective prediction of ophthalmopathy. The approximately 90 discovery patients were randomly split 7:3 into training and test sets. In about 6 Graves' hyperthyroidism patients, the study also compared T-cell repertoires from thyroid tissue with T-cell repertoires from blood. Once sampling was done, hyperthyroidism patients were given methimazole at a starting dose of 30 mg daily, whereas ophthalmopathy patients were given high-dose intravenous methylprednisolone. According to the paper, TCR Vbeta CDR3 sequencing was carried out on 135 peripheral blood samples, which came from around 43 ophthalmopathy, 75 to 80 hyperthyroidism and about 17 progressor patients. General study outcomes and caveats: In validation, the model predicted progression to ophthalmopathy a median of about 6.8 months before onset, with about 70% sensitivity and about 75% specificity. A 13 V-J signature model separated ophthalmopathy from stable hyperthyroidism, with around 91% sensitivity and 81.08% specificity in cross-validation and 80%/75% in testing. Most expanded thyroid clonotypes (frequency above 0.001) were also found in blood, which suggests that blood repertoires may mirror thyroid immune responses. No statistical method was used to set the sample size in advance, and investigators knew the group allocation.

This clonotype has a count of ten or more. Its antigen remains unidentified. No quality values exist for individual bases; no much larger clone is one base distant. The TCR beta CDR3 regions were amplified from the RNA transcripts. For the first round of RT-PCR on the TCR CDR3, the HTBI primer set was used together with the Qiagen OneStep RT-PCR kit. Libraries were constructed in a second round of multiplex PCR, after which size selection and purification were performed. Sequencing of the libraries was done on an Illumina HiSeq2000 using paired-end 100 bp reads. Per the source publication's procedure: SOAPnuke was used to process the raw data, removing reads that contained adapters or uncalled bases, had a mean Phred below 15, or lacked an exact match to the constant primer or identifier. High-quality paired reads were merged using COPE v1.2.5, and each unique nucleotide sequence was defined as a clonotype. Clonotypes were aligned to IMGT TRBV, TRBD and TRBJ reference segments using MiTCR v1.1. The analysis included only V-J combinations with a frequency above 0.0001, which together covered approximately 99% of the repertoires. A TCS score was defined as the ratio between F50 (clonal expansion) and ExV (chaos), using BLOSUM62-based TCRdist between CDR3 peptides within each V-J. Welch's t-statistics and random forest reduced fewer than 550 V-J features to under 15, which were used in a naive Bayes classifier (R e1071). TCRdb trimmed the raw reads at Q25, called clones with MiXCR and kept productive beta chains. Identical CDR3 protein sequences are pooled into one entry, listed with their most common genes and DNA. The V and J calls follow TCRdb's processing rather than the paper's. The sample table holds more than 300,000 distinct CDR3 sequences, of which approximately 17% were seen once. The ten largest clones add up to about 38% of the sample.

Ophthalmopathy patients had moderately to severely active disease, with a Clinical Activity Score of 3 or more, a NOSPECS grade of 4 or more, and a disease duration of less than 3 months. Any patient with an uncontrolled infection, another autoimmune disease, pregnancy or lactation was excluded. Clinical symptoms, serum thyroxine and TRAb, thyroid ultrasound, and orbital computed tomography formed the basis for the diagnoses. PBMCs were isolated from 7.5 to 10 ml of fresh peripheral blood by Ficoll-Paque density gradient centrifugation. Total RNA was extracted with Trizol reagent, and quality was checked on an Agilent 2100 Bioanalyzer. The clonotype was recovered from a man in his late teens or twenties with Graves' ophthalmopathy. Sequencing was carried out using blood.

The CDR3 loop reads CASSLVQVNEQFF. The DNA is TGTGCCAGCAGCTTAGTCCAGGTCAATGAGCAGTTCTTC. The chain uses TRBV11-2 and TRBJ2-1, with the D gene not confidently named. Between the V and J ends, shortened by 1 base and 6 bases respectively, the junction contains 7 bases. Inclusive of the bounding cysteine and phenylalanine, the CDR3 is 13 residues long. Only the CDR3 DNA is retained, 39 bases long and in frame from the first base. Based on the germline V gene, the CDR1 and CDR2 sequences are SGHAT and FQNNGV.